The 6 T cell receptor beta chains below were found in one sample sequenced in a study of blood T cell repertoires in COVID-19. TCRdb's table, derived via immunoSEQ multiplex PCR, lists solely in-frame clones and lacks some. The sample lists 81,000 or so clones, about nine tenths occurring once. Sequencing was done on a sample of peripheral blood. The receptors originated from a man aged 65 to 79 with active or convalescent COVID-19.

This clone appeared a single time. The chain recombines TRBV5-1 with TRBJ2-2; TRBD1 agrees at 12 bases. The CDR3 sequence is 18 residues long. CDR1 is SGHRS, CDR2 YFSETQ, per germline. Trimming removed 1 base from V and 8 bases from J; junction bases left unmatched: 12. The CDR3 nucleotides are TGCGCCAGCAGCTTGTTCCCCTCGGGACAGGGGGCGAAGGGGGAGCTGTTTTTT. Translation: CASSLFPSGQGAKGELFF.

The chain is built from TRBV5-1 and TRBJ2-3; 9 bases are shared with TRBD2. The CDR3 runs 16 residues. The germline V gene has CDR1 SGHRS and CDR2 YFSETQ. V shed 2 bases and J 2 bases; nucleotides not matched to a gene: 6. CDR3 loop: CASSLLTSGYTDTQYF. CDR3 nucleotide sequence: TGCGCCAGCAGCTTACTGACTAGCGGATACACAGATACGCAGTATTTT. The full variable domain, completed using reference TRBV5-1 and TRBJ2-3, is KAGVTQTPRYLIKTRGQQVTLSCSPISGHRSVSWYQQTPGQGLQFLFEYFSETQRNKGNFPGRFSGRQFSNSRSEMNVSTLELGDSALYLCASSLLTSGYTDTQYFGPGTRLTVL.

The chain is built from TRBV4-3 and TRBJ2-7, with TRBD1 matching over 9 bases. The length of the CDR3 is 16 residues. Germline CDR1 is LGHNA and CDR2 is YSLEER. V trimming: 1 base; J trimming: 4 bases; junction bases outside the gene matches: 8. CDR3 sequence (DNA): TGCGCCAGCAGCCAAGCCTCCGGGACAGGGAAATACGAGCAGTACTTC. The encoded protein is CASSQASGTGKYEQYF.

The chain has TRBV6-2 or TRBV6-3 and TRBJ2-4; D perhaps matches TRBD1 (5 bases). CDR3 size: 15 residues. Trimming took 4 bases from V and 0 from J, leaving 10 bases between them. Looked up from germline, CDR1 is MNHEY and CDR2 is SVGEGT. The DNA of the CDR3 is TGTGCCAGCAGTTCAGGGCTGATAGCCAAAAACATTCAGTACTTC. Translating it yields CASSSGLIAKNIQYF.

The V call is TRBV6-5, the J call TRBJ2-4; TRBD2 matches at 8 bases. CDR1 MNHEY and CDR2 SVGAGI come from the germline V gene. The V gene end was trimmed by 2 bases and the J gene end by 0 bases; junction bases not matched to a gene: 3. The CDR3 runs to 16 residues. The CDR3 nucleotides read TGTGCCAGCAGTTACCGGGCGGGGGGAGCCAAAAACATTCAGTACTTC. Its protein is CASSYRAGGAKNIQYF.

The CDR3 DNA is TGTGCCAGCAGGTCCCCTAGCACAGATACGCAGTATTTT. Its protein product is CASRSPSTDTQYF. The V call is TRBV6-5, the J call TRBJ2-3, with D unclear. From germline, CDR1 is MNHEY and CDR2 SVGAGI. V was pared by 6 bases and J by 0 bases, with 7 bases between. This CDR3 contains 13 residues.